This TCR beta chain was found in a study of blood T cell repertoires in COVID-19. As for the study in general: Nucleic acid was either cDNA or gDNA, and it came from T cells, B-cell-depleted T cells, or PBMCs.

The CDR3 loop spans 19 amino acids. V dropped 2 bases and J dropped 3; count of bases not matched to a gene: 15. Sequenced by immunoSEQ multiplex PCR; TCRdb stores in-frame clones only, minus some. Among 200,000 to 300,000 clones listed, roughly 80% were seen once. In its sample, this clone ranks as medium-sized. Sequencing was carried out using peripheral blood. This receptor was identified in a woman aged 55-69 years with active or convalescent COVID-19. This chain links TRBV23-1 with TRBJ1-1; TRBD1 matches 10 bases. TRBV23-1 is flagged as an ORF with uncertain function. CDR3 residues: CASSQRDRGREPSYTEAFF. DNA for the CDR3: TGCGCCAGCAGTCAAAGGGACAGGGGACGTGAGCCTTCCTACACTGAAGCTTTCTTT.